Shown below are 12 T cell receptor beta chains from a single sample sequenced in a study of naive and memory T cell subsets. Two oligonucleotides, mixed equimolar, formed the beta constant-region primer covering TRBC1 and TRBC2. TCRdb re-analysed the UMI-ligation and nested PCR reads in MiXCR, keeping a single row per CDR3 protein. The sample has 120,000 to 150,000 distinct CDR3 sequences, over 15% seen once; the top ten hold around 0.14%. The sequenced material came from naive CD4+ T cells from blood. These TCRs come from a human donor in good health.

The chain links TRBV12-3 or TRBV12-4 to TRBJ1-1; a possible D gene is TRBD1 (5 bases). CDR3 size: 13 residues. V lost 6 bases to trimming and J lost 4 bases, with 12 bases between them. The CDR3 is CASRRGSGTEAFF. Written as DNA, the CDR3 is TGTGCCAGCAGGAGGGGTTCGGGCACTGAAGCTTTCTTT.

This clonotype was seen at least ten times. This chain joins TRBV27 and TRBJ2-3, with TRBD1 identical over 7 bases. The CDR3 contains 16 residues. With V trimmed by 5 bases and J by 0 bases, 8 bases remained unmatched. The V gene's germline CDR1 is MNHEY and CDR2 SMNVEV (reference sequence). The CDR3 protein is CASSPSRDRSTDTQYF. The CDR3 DNA reads TGTGCCAGCAGTCCCTCTAGGGACAGAAGCACAGATACGCAGTATTTT.

V usage is TRBV5-1 and J usage is TRBJ1-6, with D maybe TRBD1 (5 bases). This CDR3 has 14 residues. The germline CDR1 and CDR2 sequences are SGHRS and YFSETQ. V was shortened by 1 base and J by 16 bases, with 18 bases between the two germline ends. DNA for the CDR3: TGCGCCAGCAGCTTGTCCGGGGACGGAGAGATTCTCCACTTT. Residues: CASSLSGDGEILHF.

This clonotype was counted only a few times. The CDR3 DNA is TGTGCCAGCAGTTTAGGGGGGCAGGGTAGGTCACCCCTCCACTTT. It codes for CASSLGGQGRSPLHF. The V and J genes are TRBV12-3 or TRBV12-4 and TRBJ1-6, with D maybe TRBD1 (6 bases). The CDR3 length is 15 residues. V lost 1 base and J lost 10, with 14 bases in between.

This clonotype came up a few times. The chain links TRBV7-3 to TRBJ1-6; the match to TRBD1 covers 11 bases. Germline CDR1 is SGHTA and CDR2 is FQGTGA. The CDR3 has 16 amino acids. The trim removed 5 bases at V and 7 bases at J, leaving 7 bases unmatched. CDR3 protein: CASSRTGGVQNSPLHF. The CDR3 DNA follows: TGTGCCAGCAGCAGGACAGGGGGCGTTCAGAATTCACCCCTCCACTTT.

This clonotype was observed a single time. CDR3 loop: CASSLGTSGTWGTQYF. CDR3 coding DNA: TGTGCCAGCAGCTTAGGGACTAGCGGGACCTGGGGTACGCAGTATTTT. The V gene is TRBV7-2, the J gene TRBJ2-3, with 12 bases aligning to TRBD2. Trimming at V came to 1 base and at J to 8 bases, leaving 7 bases not matched to a gene. Germline CDR1 and CDR2: SGHTA and FQGNSA. The length of the CDR3 is 16 residues.

The chain is built from TRBV2 and TRBJ2-1, with TRBD2 matching over 8 bases. The CDR3 runs 17 residues. The V gene end was trimmed by 7 bases and the J gene end by 6 bases; junction bases not matched to a gene: 17. The germline V gene encodes CDR1 SNHLY and CDR2 FYNNEI. CDR3 bases: TGTGCCAGCACGCTATCGGGAGGGAATCCTTCTTTCAATGAGCAGTTCTTC. The encoded protein is CASTLSGGNPSFNEQFF. Supplemented by reference TRBV2 and TRBJ2-1, the full variable domain reads EPEVTQTPSHQVTQMGQEVILRCVPISNHLYFYWYRQILGQKVEFLVSFYNNEISEKSEIFDDQFSVERPDGSNFTLKIRSTKLEDSAMYFCASTLSGGNPSFNEQFFGPGTRLTVL.

This clonotype was counted only a few times. The rearrangement joins TRBV6-6 to TRBJ2-4; 9 bases are a match to TRBD1. This CDR3 comprises 16 residues. The germline gives CDR1 MNHNY, CDR2 SVGAGI (reference sequence). V lost 0 bases, J lost 3 bases, and 3 bases stayed unmatched. The CDR3 DNA sequence: TGTGCCAGCAGTTACTCACAGGGGGCGCACAAAAACATTCAGTACTTC. Translated: CASSYSQGAHKNIQYF.

The CDR3 DNA follows: TGTGCCAGCAGTTTAATGGTAGTGAACACTGAAGCTTTCTTT. It specifies CASSLMVVNTEAFF. The V and J genes are TRBV28 and TRBJ1-1; no reliable D call. There are 14 residues in the CDR3. Between the trimmed V and J ends, which lost 2 bases and 0 bases, there was a span of 7 bases. The V gene's germline CDR1 is MDHEN and CDR2 SYDVKM.

V and J are TRBV4-1 and TRBJ2-1; tentatively, D is TRBD1 (6 bases). This CDR3 spans 17 amino acids. CDR1 is MGHRA, CDR2 YSYEKL, per germline. Trimming removed 3 bases at V and 7 bases at J, with 22 bases between. Here the CDR3 DNA reads TGCGCCAGCAGCCACCAAGTCCTCCGGGACACAGATAATGAGCAGTTCTTC. It yields the protein CASSHQVLRDTDNEQFF.

This clonotype was recorded a few times. The chain links TRBV19 to TRBJ2-2; perhaps D is TRBD1 or TRBD2 (5 bases each). V lost 7 bases, J lost 6 bases, and 9 bases lay in between. The CDR3 sequence is 12 residues long. Germline CDR1 and CDR2: LNHDA and SQIVND (reference sequence). In DNA, the CDR3 is TGTGCCAGTACTTTGGGGGCCGGGGAGCTGTTTTTT. It translates to CASTLGAGELFF.

There are many counts of this clonotype. V usage is TRBV5-1 and J usage is TRBJ1-1, with D perhaps matching TRBD1 (5 bases). CDR1 is SGHRS, CDR2 YFSETQ, per germline. Trimming took 4 bases from V and 4 from J, leaving 14 bases between them. This CDR3 is 14 amino acids long. CDR3 sequence: CASSGTAGSTEAFF. The CDR3 region has the DNA TGCGCCAGCAGCGGAACGGCAGGGAGCACTGAAGCTTTCTTT.